This T cell receptor beta chain is from a study of T cells expressing NK-cell markers. Study-level results: A range of about 1.0-7.0% of CD8+ T cells consisted of dominant NKG2C+ clonotypes in 6 or 7 donors.

The CDR3 is 13 residues long. Germline loops: CDR1 LGHNA, CDR2 YNFKEQ. With the 5' RACE reads reprocessed, TCRdb shows one record per CDR3 protein and no DNA. In all, the sample yields some 300,000 distinct CDR3 sequences. A word on this clonotype: The antigen is undetermined.

This chain connects TRBV4-2 to TRBJ2-1; TCRdb indicates TRBD2, and absent DNA this call remains unverified. The receptor was isolated from a man between 18 and 29 years old in good health. Material for sequencing was blood T cells: a sorted CD56 or NKG2C T cell subset, CD4+ or CD8+ T cells, or bulk PBMC T cells (not recorded which). CDR3 protein: CASSRTTTPEQFF.